This T cell receptor beta chain comes out of a study of T cell clonotyping in hematopoietic cell transplantation. Overall study: Cytoreduction preceded collection of pretransplant recipient samples.

A word on this clone: Its antigen is undetermined.

The CDR3 has 14 amino acids. V lost 6 bases, J lost 6 bases, and 2 bases stayed unmatched. From germline, CDR1 is SNHLY and CDR2 FYNNEI. Whole-study findings and limits: Recipient TCR diversity dropped after transplant; expanded clonotypes rose from day 30 to 180.

TCRdb keeps only in-frame clones here, not all; method: immunoSEQ multiplex PCR. The sample lists about 18,000 clones, 86% occurring once. Time point noted: recipient sample about 28 days before transplant, after cytoreduction. This specimen was peripheral blood mononuclear cells, taken before stem cell transplant. The sequence derives from a man aged 50 to 59 with acute myeloid leukemia. Some clones in this sample may be carry-over from other donors' samples. The chain recombines TRBV2 with TRBJ2-4; TRBD2 matches at 13 bases. CDR3 region: CASRGLAGTNIQYF. As DNA, the CDR3 is TGTGCCAGCAGGGGACTAGCGGGGACAAACATTCAGTACTTC.